Presented here are 17 T cell receptor beta chains from one specimen sequenced in a study of blood T cell repertoires in COVID-19. TCRdb keeps only in-frame clones here, not all; method: immunoSEQ multiplex PCR. The data show about 120,000 clones, with about 79% seen just once and under 3% held by the top ten. The sequenced material came from peripheral blood. These receptors originate from a man between 65 and 85 years old with acute or convalescent COVID-19.

CDR3 nucleotides: TGTGCCAGCAGCCTATCGGACAGCGATAATGAAAAACTGTTTTTT. This gives the protein CASSLSDSDNEKLFF. The V gene is TRBV5-4, the J gene TRBJ1-4; weak D call: TRBD1 (6 bases). Per the germline V gene, CDR1 is SGHNT and CDR2 is YYREEE (reference sequence). The CDR3 is made up of 15 amino acids. V shed 4 bases and J shed 4 bases, with 14 bases lying between them.

This chain joins TRBV11-2 and TRBJ1-2; D is undetermined. The germline V gene encodes CDR1 SGHAT and CDR2 FQNNGV. The CDR3 has 12 amino acids. The V and J ends lost 3 bases and 6 bases respectively, with 8 bases between them. CDR3 nucleotide sequence: TGTGCCAGCAGCTTGGAGGGAGATGGCTACACCTTC. Amino acid sequence: CASSLEGDGYTF.

V gene TRBV19 combines with J gene TRBJ2-3; D is undetermined. The CDR3 has 14 residues. The V gene's germline CDR1 is LNHDA and CDR2 SQIVND (reference sequence). V shed 1 base and J shed 0 bases, with 5 bases lying between them. Here the CDR3 DNA reads TGTGCCAGTAGTATAGGGGCCAGCACAGATACGCAGTATTTT. Protein product: CASSIGASTDTQYF. The full variable domain, with the rest looked up from reference TRBV19 and TRBJ2-3, is DGGITQSPKYLFRKEGQNVTLSCEQNLNHDAMYWYRQDPGQGLRLIYYSQIVNDFQKGDIAEGYSVSREKKESFPLTVTSAQKNPTAFYLCASSIGASTDTQYFGPGTRLTVL.

This chain connects TRBV24-1 to TRBJ2-7; D might be TRBD1 (6 bases). Looked up from germline, CDR1 is KGHDR and CDR2 is SFDVKD. The length of the CDR3 is 15 residues. V lost 3 bases, J lost 0 bases, and 11 bases lay in between. This chain's CDR3 is CATSDLDRPSYEQYF. The CDR3 coding sequence is TGTGCCACCAGTGATCTAGACAGGCCCTCCTACGAGCAGTACTTC.

The V gene is TRBV15, the J gene TRBJ1-6; 7 nucleotides line up with TRBD1. V was pared by 1 base and J by 7 bases, with 4 bases of the junction left unmatched. The CDR3 runs to 15 residues. CDR1 is LNHNV and CDR2 is YYDKDF in the germline V gene (reference sequence). For the CDR3, the DNA is TGTGCCACCAGCAGAGGGGACAGAATAAATTCACCCCTCCACTTT. This codes for CATSRGDRINSPLHF.

This rearrangement joins TRBV3-1 (or the pseudogene TRBV3-2) to TRBJ2-5; a possible D gene is TRBD2 (5 bases). CDR1 LGHDT and CDR2 YNNKEL come from the germline V gene (reference sequence). This CDR3 spans 13 amino acids. V was trimmed by 0 bases and J by 10 bases, leaving 12 bases between them. CDR3 sequence reads: CASSQDFGEGQYF. The CDR3 nucleotides are TGTGCCAGCAGCCAAGATTTCGGGGAAGGCCAGTACTTC.

The gene calls are TRBV13 and TRBJ2-7; D is ambiguous. The germline V and J ends were trimmed by 4 bases and 4 bases, with 11 bases remaining between them. Germline CDR1 reads PRHDT; CDR2 reads FYEKMQ (reference sequence). This CDR3 has 13 amino acids. CDR3 nucleotides: TGTGCCAGCAGCTCCACCGGGTTTTACGAGCAGTACTTC. It encodes CASSSTGFYEQYF.

In this sample, this clone turned up once. This chain connects TRBV6-2 or TRBV6-3 to TRBJ2-5; D is perhaps TRBD1 (5 bases). Trimming pared 0 bases from V and 1 base from J, leaving 15 bases between. Germline CDR1 and CDR2: MNHEY and SVGEGT. The CDR3 is 17 amino acids. The CDR3 nucleotides read TGTGCCAGCAGTTACTCTGGGCAGGGTGACTTCCAAGAGACCCAGTACTTC. Protein: CASSYSGQGDFQETQYF.

The sample holds a few counts of this clone. The V gene is TRBV6-5, the J gene TRBJ1-1; D is uncertain. Trimming removed 2 bases from V and 6 bases from J, with 13 bases in between. The CDR3 has 14 residues. CDR1 is MNHEY, CDR2 SVGAGI, per germline. The CDR3 nucleotides read TGTGCCAGCAGTTACGTCGGCGGCGGCCCTGAAGCTTTCTTT. Translating it yields CASSYVGGGPEAFF.

This clone was seen a few times. The V gene is TRBV4-2, the J gene TRBJ2-1; D call uncertain. The CDR3 consists of 14 residues. With 1 base removed from V and 3 bases from J, the gap between germline ends came to 7 bases. Germline CDR1 LGHNA, CDR2 YNFKEQ. This CDR3 reads CASSQGGNYNEQFF. The CDR3 DNA follows: TGTGCCAGCAGCCAAGGAGGAAACTACAATGAGCAGTTCTTC.

The chain has TRBV5-6 and TRBJ2-7; TRBD1 agrees at 8 bases. The junction had 6 bases not matched to a gene; V was cut back by 5 bases and J by 2 bases. The V gene's germline CDR1 is SGHDT and CDR2 YYEEEE. CDR3 length equals 14 residues. CDR3 protein: CASSPQTGAYEQYF. CDR3 in DNA: TGTGCCAGCAGTCCCCAGACAGGGGCCTACGAGCAGTACTTC.

The gene calls are TRBV6-2 or TRBV6-3 and TRBJ2-5; weak D call: TRBD1 (5 bases). Trimming pared 4 bases from V and 1 base from J, leaving 10 bases between. Germline assignment: CDR1 MNHEY and CDR2 SVGEGT. CDR3 length equals 14 residues. The CDR3 sequence: CASSFPGFQETQYF. CDR3 coding DNA: TGTGCCAGCAGTTTTCCAGGGTTCCAAGAGACCCAGTACTTC.

The table lists this clone with a few counts. The rearrangement links TRBV9 to TRBJ1-4; D might be TRBD1 (6 bases). CDR3 size: 14 residues. V lost 0 bases, J lost 6 bases, and 9 bases lay in between. Germline loops: CDR1 SGDLS, CDR2 YYNGEE. The CDR3 sequence: CASSVVAGDEKLFF. Written as DNA, the CDR3 is TGTGCCAGCAGCGTAGTGGCAGGGGATGAAAAACTGTTTTTT.

For the CDR3, the DNA is TGTGCCAGCAGCCAAGGACCCGACAGGGCGGATAGGAGCACTGAAGCTTTCTTT. It encodes CASSQGPDRADRSTEAFF. The gene calls are TRBV4-2 and TRBJ1-1, with 7 bases fitting TRBD1. Germline CDR1 and CDR2: LGHNA and YNFKEQ. The ends lost 1 base at V and 4 bases at J; junction bases unmatched: 15. The CDR3 contains 18 residues.

The table lists this clone with a few counts. The rearrangement joins TRBV6-4 to TRBJ1-5; perhaps TRBD1 as D (6 bases). The V gene lost 9 bases and the J gene lost 7 bases, with 19 bases spanning the gap. The CDR3 has 14 amino acids. CDR1 is MRHNA and CDR2 is SNTAGT in the germline V gene. The CDR3 loop is CARHRALTDQPQHF. In DNA form, the CDR3 reads TGTGCCAGACACAGGGCGCTTACGGACCAGCCCCAGCATTTT.

The chain links TRBV2 to TRBJ1-5; tentatively, D is TRBD1 (6 bases). The CDR3 has 14 residues. V was pared by 6 bases and J by 0 bases, with 9 bases between. Germline V lookup: CDR1 SNHLY, CDR2 FYNNEI. This CDR3 is CASRGAISNQPQHF. CDR3 nucleotide sequence: TGTGCCAGCAGGGGGGCGATTAGCAATCAGCCCCAGCATTTT.

V is TRBV5-4 and J is TRBJ1-4, with unresolved D. Germline V CDR1 and CDR2: SGHNT, YYREEE (reference sequence). Between the trimmed V and J ends, which lost 4 bases and 5 bases, there was a span of 6 bases. This CDR3 is 12 amino acids long. The DNA for the CDR3 is TGTGCCAGCAGCCGGGTGAATGAAAAACTGTTTTTT. The encoded protein is CASSRVNEKLFF.